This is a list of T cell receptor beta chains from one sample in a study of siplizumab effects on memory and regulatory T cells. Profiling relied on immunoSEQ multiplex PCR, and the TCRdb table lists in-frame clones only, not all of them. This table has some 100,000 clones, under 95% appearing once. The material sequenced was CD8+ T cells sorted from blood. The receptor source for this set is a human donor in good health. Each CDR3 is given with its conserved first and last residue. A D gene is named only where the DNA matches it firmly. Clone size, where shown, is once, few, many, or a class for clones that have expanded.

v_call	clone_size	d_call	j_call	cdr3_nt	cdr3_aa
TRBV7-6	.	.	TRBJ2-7	TGTGCCAGCAGCTTAGTGGGTGGGAGCAGGGGAGAGCAGTACTTC	CASSLVGGSRGEQYF
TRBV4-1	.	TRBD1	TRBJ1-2	TGCGCCAGCAGCCAAGAGACAGGGTATGGCTACACCTTC	CASSQETGYGYTF
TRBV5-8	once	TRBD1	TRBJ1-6	TGTGCCAGCAGCTGGGACAGCTATAATTCACCCCTCCACTTT	CASSWDSYNSPLHF
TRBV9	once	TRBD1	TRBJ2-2	TGTGCCAGCAGCATCACAGGGGTTCTGGCCGGGGAGCTGTTTTTT	CASSITGVLAGELFF
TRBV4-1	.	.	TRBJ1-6	TGCGCCAGCAGCCAAGGGGGACGGAATTCACCCCTCCACTTT	CASSQGGRNSPLHF
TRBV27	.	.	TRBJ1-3	TGTGCCAGCAGCAGAGACATGAGCTCTGGAAACACCATATATTTT	CASSRDMSSGNTIYF
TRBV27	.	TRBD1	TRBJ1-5	TGTGCCAGCAACCAGGGGGGAGTCGGACAGCCCCAGCATTTT	CASNQGGVGQPQHF
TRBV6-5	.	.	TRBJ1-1	TGTGCCAGCAGTACCATATCGGCCCCGAACACTGAAGCTTTCTTT	CASSTISAPNTEAFF
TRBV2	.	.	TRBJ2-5	TGTGCCAGCAGTCAGAGGACGGGGGAAGAGACCCAGTACTTC	CASSQRTGEETQYF
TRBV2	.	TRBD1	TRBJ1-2	TGTGCCACCCAGGACAGGGAAGGCGGCTACACCTTC	CATQDREGGYTF
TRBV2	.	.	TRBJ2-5	TGTGCCAGCAGTGACAGAATCCAAGAGACCCAGTACTTC	CASSDRIQETQYF
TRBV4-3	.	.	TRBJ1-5	TGCGCCAGCAGCCAAGACAGGTACGGGAGCAATCAGCCCCAGCATTTT	CASSQDRYGSNQPQHF